This T cell receptor (beta chain) was captured in a study of beta chain features in type 1 diabetes. CDR1 and CDR2 from the germline V gene are SQVTM and ANQGSEA. There are 14 residues in the CDR3. V was pared by 1 base and J by 6 bases, with 13 bases between. What was sequenced were expressed TCRB transcripts, since all of the isolated RNA had been reverse transcribed. Using immunoSEQ multiplex PCR, the repertoire was profiled, and TCRdb retains in-frame clones only, with some absent. The sample has some 180,000 clones, about 13% seen once. Material for sequencing was central memory CD4+ T cells from blood. The rearrangement joins TRBV29-1 to TRBJ2-1; a weak D match, TRBD2 (6 bases). The sequence was collected from a woman younger than 35 in good health. The CDR3 reads CSVEVGYGGNEQFF. CDR3 nucleotide sequence: TGCAGCGTTGAAGTGGGGTACGGGGGCAATGAGCAGTTCTTC.